These 15 T cell receptor beta chains share one sample of origin, sequenced in a study of CD8+ T cells in alopecia areata. Investigators isolated RNA and reverse transcribed it into cDNA to act as the sequencing template. Data came from immunoSEQ multiplex PCR; TCRdb stores just in-frame clones and leaves some out. The table includes about 82,000 clones, about 51% detected once. The sequenced sample consisted of NKG2D-high CD8+ T cells sorted from blood. These receptor sequences come from a human donor with alopecia areata.

The rearrangement joins TRBV28 to TRBJ2-7; D possibly uses TRBD1 or TRBD2 (5 bases each). The CDR3 length is 14 residues. V lost 6 bases and J lost 0, with 12 bases in between. Germline values: CDR1 MDHEN, CDR2 SYDVKM. For the CDR3, the DNA is TGTGCCAGCAGACCGGGACCGAGCTCCTACGAGCAGTACTTC. Translated: CASRPGPSSYEQYF.

This clone turned up a few times. The chain combines TRBV7-9 with TRBJ2-1, with no clear D. The ends were cut back, 3 bases at V and 8 bases at J, with 5 bases in the middle. Germline lookup yields CDR1 SEHNR and CDR2 FQNEAQ (reference sequence). This CDR3 is 11 amino acids long. The CDR3 bases are TGTGCCAGCAGCTTCAGCGATGAGCAGTTCTTC. Protein: CASSFSDEQFF.

The CDR3 nucleotides read TGTGCCAGCAGCCACTGGGAGAGCACAGATACGCAGTATTTT. Its translation is CASSHWESTDTQYF. The chain combines TRBV27 with TRBJ2-3, with D tentatively TRBD2 (5 bases). The CDR3 length is 14 residues. V dropped 6 bases and J dropped 0 bases, with 10 bases sitting between them. The germline V gene has CDR1 MNHEY and CDR2 SMNVEV (reference sequence).

This clone is a singleton in its sample. The chain joins TRBV7-2 to TRBJ2-7, with D possibly matching TRBD2 (6 bases). The CDR3 runs 14 residues. Germline CDR1 SGHTA, CDR2 FQGNSA. V lost 5 bases and J 6 bases, leaving 17 bases between the germline ends. CDR3 DNA: TGTGCCAGCAGCCGGACTACCACGGGGCGCGAGCAGTACTTC. Protein: CASSRTTTGREQYF.

This chain connects TRBV28 to TRBJ2-1; no firm D call. The CDR3 extends over 14 amino acids. Looked up from germline, CDR1 is MDHEN and CDR2 is SYDVKM. The V gene lost 5 bases and the J gene lost 4 bases, with 12 bases spanning the gap. The CDR3 coding sequence is TGTGCCAGCAGTAGGGCCGGAGCTTACAATGAGCAGTTCTTC. Its protein product is CASSRAGAYNEQFF.

The sample holds a few counts of this clone. This chain uses TRBV29-1 with TRBJ2-3; 7 bases align to TRBD1. After removal of 8 bases from V and 4 bases from J, the junction contained 6 bases not matched to a gene. Per the germline V gene, CDR1 is SQVTM and CDR2 is ANQGSEA. This CDR3 is built from 12 residues. CDR3 sequence: CSPVGGPDTQYF. The CDR3 region has the DNA TGCAGCCCTGTAGGGGGCCCAGATACGCAGTATTTT.

This sequence joins TRBV27 and TRBJ2-2, with D hard to call. The germline CDR1 and CDR2 sequences are MNHEY and SMNVEV (reference sequence). This CDR3 is built from 13 residues. V was shortened by 3 bases and J by 8 bases, with 10 bases between the two germline ends. The CDR3 loop is CASSFPGSGELFF. CDR3 DNA sequence: TGTGCCAGCAGTTTCCCAGGTTCTGGGGAGCTGTTTTTT.

This clone was detected only a few times. The rearrangement uses TRBV5-1 and TRBJ2-2; 7 nucleotides match TRBD1. The germline gives CDR1 SGHRS, CDR2 YFSETQ. This CDR3 contains 14 residues. V lost 2 bases to trimming and J lost 5 bases; unmatched junction nucleotides: 3. CDR3 sequence reads: CASSLIQGTGELFF. The DNA for the CDR3 is TGCGCCAGCAGCTTAATACAGGGGACCGGGGAGCTGTTTTTT.

This chain uses TRBV2 with TRBJ2-5; perhaps TRBD2 as D (5 bases). Germline V CDR1 and CDR2: SNHLY, FYNNEI. The V and J ends lost 6 bases and 5 bases respectively, with 13 bases between them. The CDR3 is made up of 13 amino acids. The CDR3 reads CASSATKMETQYF. CDR3 nucleotide sequence: TGTGCCAGCAGCGCGACTAAAATGGAGACCCAGTACTTC.

This chain's CDR3 is CSAREANEQFF. For the CDR3, the DNA is TGCAGTGCTAGGGAGGCTAATGAGCAGTTCTTC. The V and J genes are TRBV20-1 and TRBJ2-1, with D possibly TRBD2 on 5 matching bases. The V gene lost 3 bases and the J gene lost 7 bases, with 7 bases spanning the gap. This CDR3 comprises 11 residues. CDR1 DFQATT and CDR2 SNEGSKA come from the germline V gene (reference sequence).

The chain has TRBV9 and TRBJ2-7; 7 bases line up with TRBD2. CDR3 length: 13 amino acids. Germline lookup yields CDR1 SGDLS and CDR2 YYNGEE. Trimming cost V 4 bases and J 7 bases; bases outside gene matches: 8. DNA of the CDR3: TGTGCCAGCAGCCCTGGGGGGGTGGAAGAGCAGTACTTC. This encodes CASSPGGVEEQYF.

This rearrangement joins TRBV11-3 to TRBJ2-7; D is perhaps TRBD2 (6 bases). Germline V gene data show CDR1 as SGHNT and CDR2 as YENEEA. Trimming took 3 bases from V and 7 from J, leaving 13 bases between them. The CDR3 runs to 13 residues. The DNA of the CDR3 is TGTGCCAGCAGCTTTGGGACGGCGGGGGAGCAGTACTTC. It specifies CASSFGTAGEQYF.

CDR3 amino acids: CASSLFYEQYF. Written as DNA, the CDR3 is TGTGCCAGCAGTTTATTCTACGAGCAGTACTTC. The V and J genes are TRBV27 and TRBJ2-7; D not resolved. V lost 1 base and J lost 3, with 1 base in between. CDR1 and CDR2 (germline): MNHEY, SMNVEV (reference sequence). This CDR3 contains 11 residues.

The V call is TRBV27, the J call TRBJ2-1; 10 positions match TRBD2. The junction had 6 bases not matched to a gene; V was cut back by 6 bases and J by 4 bases. Germline V gene sequence: CDR1 MNHEY, CDR2 SMNVEV (reference sequence). This CDR3 is 15 amino acids long. The CDR3: CASSSVAGGYNEQFF. CDR3 in DNA: TGTGCCAGCAGCTCCGTAGCGGGGGGATACAATGAGCAGTTCTTC.

The chain recombines TRBV29-1 with TRBJ2-7; 10 nucleotides match TRBD2. Germline loops: CDR1 SQVTM, CDR2 ANQGSEA. Trimming cost V 3 bases and J 0 bases; bases outside gene matches: 8. This CDR3 region has 16 residues. CDR3 DNA sequence: TGCAGCGTTGAGGTAGCGGGAGGTCGAAGCTCCTACGAGCAGTACTTC. It specifies CSVEVAGGRSSYEQYF.